The 19 T cell receptor beta chains reported below all come from one sample, sequenced in a study of shared clonotypes between healthy human individuals. Sequenced by immunoSEQ multiplex PCR; TCRdb stores in-frame clones only, minus some. The sample has approximately 1,000,000 clones, around three quarters seen once; the top ten hold more than 0.45%. Sequencing input: memory CD4+ T cells from PBMCs. The subset denotes: CD45RA-negative fraction. The receptors derive from a man aged 18 to 29 in good health. Some clones in this sample may be carry-over from other donors' samples.

The V and J genes are TRBV7-8 and TRBJ2-7; 12 bases are a match to TRBD2. V trimming: 5 bases; J trimming: 3 bases; junction bases outside the gene matches: 2. The length of the CDR3 is 14 residues. Per the germline V gene, CDR1 is SGHVS and CDR2 is FQNEAQ. The CDR3 is CASSGLAGSYEQYF. In DNA form, the CDR3 reads TGTGCCAGCAGCGGACTAGCGGGGAGCTACGAGCAGTACTTC.

The V call is TRBV5-1, the J call TRBJ2-7; 14 positions match TRBD2. This CDR3 region has 17 residues. The V gene end was trimmed by 4 bases and the J gene end by 2 bases; junction bases not matched to a gene: 8. Germline-derived CDR1 and CDR2 are SGHRS and YFSETQ. CDR3 DNA sequence: TGCGCCAGCAGCCCAGGGACTAGCGGGGGTCAGGCCTACGAGCAGTACTTC. This gives the protein CASSPGTSGGQAYEQYF.

This clone has just one count. The chain links TRBV11-2 to TRBJ1-1; D unclear. Per germline, CDR1 SGHAT and CDR2 FQNNGV. This CDR3 comprises 14 residues. Trimming removed 3 bases from V and 6 bases from J, with 14 bases in between. This CDR3 reads CASSFLTYGSEAFF. CDR3 nucleotides: TGTGCCAGCAGCTTTCTCACCTATGGCTCTGAAGCTTTCTTT.

The chain joins TRBV5-4 to TRBJ2-5, with 8 bases that match TRBD2. The CDR3 is made up of 14 amino acids. Germline V gives CDR1 SGHNT, CDR2 YYREEE (reference sequence). Germline trimming cut 3 bases from V and 5 bases from J; bases unmatched to any gene: 6. In nucleotides, the CDR3 is TGTGCCAGCAGCTCCAGAGCGGGAGTCGAGACCCAGTACTTC. Residues: CASSSRAGVETQYF.

CDR3 in amino acids: CASRDSAYTDTQYF. Written as DNA, the CDR3 is TGTGCCAGCAGAGACAGCGCCTACACAGATACGCAGTATTTT. J is TRBJ2-3 and V is TRBV6-6; D may be TRBD1 (5 bases). The germline gives CDR1 MNHNY, CDR2 SVGAGI (reference sequence). Trimming took off 6 bases at V and 2 bases at J, with 12 bases between the two ends. The length of the CDR3 is 14 residues.

This chain connects TRBV2 to TRBJ2-7; D is possibly TRBD1 (5 bases). This CDR3 spans 11 amino acids. The germline V gene has CDR1 SNHLY and CDR2 FYNNEI. Trimming shortened V by 8 bases and J by 2 bases, and 7 bases separated the two germline ends. The CDR3 DNA follows: TGTGCCAGCGGGGCCCCCTACGAGCAGTACTTC. It encodes CASGAPYEQYF.

This clone was observed once. The gene calls are TRBV5-1 and TRBJ2-2; 10 bases align to TRBD1. This CDR3 is 16 amino acids long. Germline loops: CDR1 SGHRS, CDR2 YFSETQ. V lost 4 bases, J lost 7 bases, and 10 bases stayed unmatched. CDR3 loop: CASSGPGTGVNGELFF. DNA for the CDR3: TGCGCCAGCAGCGGTCCCGGGACAGGGGTGAACGGGGAGCTGTTTTTT.

The rearrangement uses TRBV11-2 and TRBJ2-7; TRBD2 matches at 9 bases. Germline CDR1 and CDR2: SGHAT and FQNNGV. The CDR3 is made up of 13 amino acids. The junction had 4 bases not matched to a gene; V was cut back by 3 bases and J by 7 bases. CDR3 region: CASSFAGGHEQYF. The CDR3 DNA follows: TGTGCCAGCAGCTTCGCGGGAGGGCATGAGCAGTACTTC.

This chain links TRBV5-1 with TRBJ2-5; D gene uncertain. With 1 base removed from V and 0 bases from J, the gap between germline ends came to 10 bases. The CDR3 consists of 15 residues. Germline lookup yields CDR1 SGHRS and CDR2 YFSETQ. CDR3 coding DNA: TGCGCCAGCAGCTTGAACCCCACCAACCAAGAGACCCAGTACTTC. This codes for CASSLNPTNQETQYF.

Points on this clone: Additional DNA sequences in this sample encode the identical CDR3. The V call is TRBV5-4, the J call TRBJ1-1; perhaps TRBD1 as D (6 bases). Per germline, CDR1 SGHNT and CDR2 YYREEE (reference sequence). The CDR3 extends over 14 amino acids. The V end lost 0 bases, the J end lost 0 bases, and 6 bases lay between the germline ends. The CDR3 loop reads CASSLGGLNTEAFF. CDR3 in DNA: TGTGCCAGCAGCTTGGGGGGGCTGAACACTGAAGCTTTCTTT.

The V gene is TRBV7-9, the J gene TRBJ2-7, with TRBD1 matching over 8 bases. V lost 6 bases and J lost 6; bases outside the gene matches: 16. This CDR3 is built from 16 residues. Germline assignment: CDR1 SEHNR and CDR2 FQNEAQ (reference sequence). CDR3 nucleotides: TGTGCCAGCAGTCCCCACGGGACAGGTCCGGGATCCGAGCAGTACTTC. This sequence encodes CASSPHGTGPGSEQYF. Supplemented by reference TRBV7-9 and TRBJ2-7, the full variable domain reads DTGVSQNPRHKITKRGQNVTFRCDPISEHNRLYWYRQTLGQGPEFLTYFQNEAQLEKSRLLSDRFSAERPKGSFSTLEIQRTEQGDSAMYLCASSPHGTGPGSEQYFGPGTRLTVT.

The rearrangement uses TRBV2 and TRBJ2-5; no definite D call. The germline gives CDR1 SNHLY, CDR2 FYNNEI. The CDR3 is made up of 13 amino acids. The V gene lost 2 bases and the J gene lost 2 bases, with 6 bases spanning the gap. CDR3 amino acids: CASSEYRQETQYF. In nucleotides, the CDR3 is TGTGCCAGCAGTGAATACAGACAAGAGACCCAGTACTTC.

The chain combines TRBV2 with TRBJ1-3; no clear D gene. Germline V gene lookup returns CDR1 SNHLY and CDR2 FYNNEI. The CDR3 is made up of 15 amino acids. V lost 4 bases to trimming and J lost 0 bases, with 10 bases between them. CDR3 coding DNA: TGTGCCAGCAGTGTGGTCCACGGCTCTGGAAACACCATATATTTT. It translates to CASSVVHGSGNTIYF.

This chain uses TRBV7-2 with TRBJ1-5; tentatively, D is TRBD1 (5 bases). The CDR3 extends over 13 amino acids. CDR1 and CDR2 (germline): SGHTA, FQGNSA. With 2 bases removed from V and 5 bases from J, the gap between germline ends came to 7 bases. The CDR3 loop reads CASSLSGDQPQHF. CDR3 coding DNA: TGTGCCAGCAGCTTATCGGGGGATCAGCCCCAGCATTTT.

In nucleotides, the CDR3 is TGTGCCTGGAGCCTCACAGTAGCCAAAAACATTCAGTACTTC. It codes for CAWSLTVAKNIQYF. The rearrangement links TRBV30 to TRBJ2-4, with D unclear. V lost 3 bases and J lost 0, with 9 bases in between. This CDR3 contains 14 residues. The germline V gene has CDR1 GTSNPN and CDR2 SVGIG (reference sequence).

This clone was observed a few times. The J gene is TRBJ2-1, the V gene TRBV28; D may be TRBD2 (7 bases). The CDR3 extends over 16 amino acids. V was clipped by 5 bases and J by 0 bases, with 14 bases between them. The germline V gene encodes CDR1 MDHEN and CDR2 SYDVKM. CDR3 region: CASSDAGAASYNEQFF. The CDR3 nucleotides read TGTGCCAGCAGTGATGCGGGGGCGGCCTCCTACAATGAGCAGTTCTTC.

DNA for the CDR3: TGCGCCAGCAGCCCGGCTGGGAAGGTTGCAGCGGGTGAGCAGTACTTC. It is translated as CASSPAGKVAAGEQYF. The J gene is TRBJ2-7, the V gene TRBV5-1; D possibly corresponds to TRBD2 (6 bases). The CDR3 is 16 amino acids. V was shortened by 4 bases and J by 7 bases, with 24 bases between the two germline ends. Germline V lookup: CDR1 SGHRS, CDR2 YFSETQ.

V gene TRBV6-6 combines with J gene TRBJ2-2; tentative D call: TRBD1 (6 bases). Germline CDR1 MNHNY, CDR2 SVGAGI (reference sequence). The V end was cut by 6 bases, the J end by 4 bases, with 15 bases between. The length of the CDR3 is 15 residues. The CDR3 DNA is TGTGCCAGCAGCCCCTGGGGGCAAAGCACCGGGGAGCTGTTTTTT. Amino acid sequence: CASSPWGQSTGELFF.

The chain is built from TRBV10-3 and TRBJ2-1; 8 bases map to TRBD1. The length of the CDR3 is 14 residues. CDR1 ENHRY and CDR2 SYGVKD come from the germline V gene. J gave up 3 bases and V 11 bases, and 9 bases lay outside the gene matches. The CDR3 reads CAAGRTGNYNEQFF. The CDR3 nucleotides are TGTGCCGCAGGGAGGACAGGGAACTACAATGAGCAGTTCTTC.